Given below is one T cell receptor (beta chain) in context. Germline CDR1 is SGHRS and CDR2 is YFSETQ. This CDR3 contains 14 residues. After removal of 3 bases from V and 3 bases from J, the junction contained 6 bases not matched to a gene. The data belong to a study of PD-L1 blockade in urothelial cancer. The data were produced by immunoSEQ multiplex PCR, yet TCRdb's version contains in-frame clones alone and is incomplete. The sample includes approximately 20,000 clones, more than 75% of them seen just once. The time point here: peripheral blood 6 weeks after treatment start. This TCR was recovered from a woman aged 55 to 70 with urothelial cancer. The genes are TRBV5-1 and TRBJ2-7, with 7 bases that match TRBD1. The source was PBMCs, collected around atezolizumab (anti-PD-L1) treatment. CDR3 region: CASSSRDSNYEQYF. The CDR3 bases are TGCGCCAGCAGCTCTAGGGACAGTAACTACGAGCAGTACTTC.